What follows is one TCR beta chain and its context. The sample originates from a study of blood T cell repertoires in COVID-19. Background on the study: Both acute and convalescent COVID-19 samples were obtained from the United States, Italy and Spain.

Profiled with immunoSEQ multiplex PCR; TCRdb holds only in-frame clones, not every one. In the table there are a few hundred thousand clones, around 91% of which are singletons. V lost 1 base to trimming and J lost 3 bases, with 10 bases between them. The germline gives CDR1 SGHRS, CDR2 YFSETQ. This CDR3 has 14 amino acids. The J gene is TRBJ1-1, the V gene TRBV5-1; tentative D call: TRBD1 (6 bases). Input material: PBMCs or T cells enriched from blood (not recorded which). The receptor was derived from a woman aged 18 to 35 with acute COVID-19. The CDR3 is CASSLQGWDTEAFF. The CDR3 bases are TGCGCCAGCAGCTTGCAGGGGTGGGACACTGAAGCTTTCTTT. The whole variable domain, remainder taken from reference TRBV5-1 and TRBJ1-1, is KAGVTQTPRYLIKTRGQQVTLSCSPISGHRSVSWYQQTPGQGLQFLFEYFSETQRNKGNFPGRFSGRQFSNSRSEMNVSTLELGDSALYLCASSLQGWDTEAFFGQGTRLTVV.